These 7 T cell receptor beta chains were sequenced from one sample in a study of CD8 T cells in Susac syndrome. Reverse transcription used roughly 0.45 to 1 ug RNA and random hexamers. From the immunoSEQ multiplex PCR reads, TCRdb called clonotypes with MiXCR, one entry per CDR3 protein. The sample records some 150,000 distinct CDR3 sequences, around 95% being singletons. Specimen: CD4+ T cells from PBMCs. These receptors all come from a human donor with Susac syndrome.

The chain links TRBV29-1 to TRBJ1-1; D uncertain. Germline CDR1 reads SQVTM; CDR2 reads ANQGSEA. Trimming left V 0 bases short and J 5 bases short, with 7 bases between. CDR3 length equals 12 residues. The DNA for the CDR3 is TGCAGCGTTGAAGATCAAGGTACTGAAGCTTTCTTT. Its translation is CSVEDQGTEAFF. Full variable domain (missing parts from reference TRBV29-1 and TRBJ1-1): SAVISQKPSRDICQRGTSLTIQCQVDSQVTMMFWYRQQPGQSLTLIATANQGSEATYESGFVIDKFPISRPNLTFSTLTVSNMSPEDSSIYLCSVEDQGTEAFFGQGTRLTVV.

The V gene is TRBV19, the J gene TRBJ2-7; TRBD1 matches at 7 bases. V shed 4 bases and J 5 bases; nucleotides not matched to a gene: 8. The CDR3 is 14 amino acids. Germline values: CDR1 LNHDA, CDR2 SQIVND (reference sequence). CDR3 region: CASSRGQTADEQYF. CDR3 DNA: TGTGCCAGTAGTAGGGGACAGACCGCCGACGAGCAGTACTTC.

J is TRBJ2-1 and V is TRBV11-2; 11 bases are shared with TRBD2. V gave up 8 bases and J gave up 4 bases; unmatched junction bases: 4. Germline V gene lookup returns CDR1 SGHAT and CDR2 FQNNGV. This CDR3 contains 14 residues. The CDR3 here is CASGGLAGYNEQFF. In DNA form, the CDR3 reads TGTGCCAGCGGAGGACTAGCGGGTTACAATGAGCAGTTCTTC.

The chain is built from TRBV6-5 and TRBJ2-3; D is possibly TRBD2 (6 bases). The CDR3 extends over 13 amino acids. Germline loops: CDR1 MNHEY, CDR2 SVGAGI. V lost 8 bases to trimming and J lost 6 bases, with 15 bases between them. The CDR3 sequence: CASRESGRDTQYF. CDR3 DNA: TGTGCCAGCCGAGAGTCGGGGAGGGATACGCAGTATTTT.

J is TRBJ1-4 and V is TRBV5-1; 8 bases match TRBD1. Germline V CDR1 and CDR2: SGHRS, YFSETQ. The V segment lost 4 bases and the J segment 7 bases; nucleotides outside the gene matches: 12. The CDR3 has 16 amino acids. The chain's CDR3 is CASSLPPQGAGEKLFF. CDR3 sequence (DNA): TGCGCCAGCAGCCTTCCACCCCAGGGGGCGGGTGAAAAACTGTTTTTT.

As DNA, the CDR3 is TGTGCCAGCAGCGTAGATAGTCCGCTGGGGGAGACCCAGTACTTC. Amino acid sequence: CASSVDSPLGETQYF. V and J are TRBV9 and TRBJ2-5; D unresolved. Germline CDR1 SGDLS, CDR2 YYNGEE. Trimming left V 0 bases short and J 5 bases short, with 14 bases between. The length of the CDR3 is 15 residues.

The chain uses TRBV29-1 and TRBJ2-7; 8 bases match TRBD2. Trimming removed 7 bases from V and 5 bases from J; junction bases left unmatched: 1. The CDR3 runs to 10 residues. The germline V gene encodes CDR1 SQVTM and CDR2 ANQGSEA. DNA of the CDR3: TGCAGCGCGGGAGGGAACGAGCAGTACTTC. It codes for CSAGGNEQYF.